This entry concerns a single TCR beta chain. Its antigen target is currently unknown. No base qualities exist here, and no much larger clone lies one base off it. The sample is drawn from a study of graft-versus-host responses after intestinal transplantation (TCRdb year 2021). Background for the entire study: Multivisceral, liver-intestinal, or isolated intestinal transplants were received by the recipients. Every recipient was given anti-thymocyte globulin induction, then maintenance tacrolimus and steroids for roughly 3 years. Graft-versus-host and host-versus-graft alloreactive T cell clones were tracked in the graft, circulation and bone marrow after intestinal transplantation using bulk TCR-beta CDR3 sequencing. To identify alloreactive clones, pre-transplant mixed lymphocyte reaction products were sequenced and compared with unstimulated pre-transplant donor and recipient T cells. A cohort of about two dozen intestinal transplant recipients, including one retransplant, was enrolled, and a few patients lacking pretransplant specimens were excluded. A peak of at least 4% donor T cells among recipient peripheral blood mononuclear cells was the definition used for donor T cell macrochimerism. Instead of going to the commercial service, samples from a few later patients were sequenced in-house on an Illumina MiSeq and processed with MiXCR. Overall study results and their limits: The relatively low number and heterogeneity of intestinal transplant patients limited the conclusions. Early after transplant, peak levels of circulating GvH clones were associated with declines in HvG clones. GvH clones were detected in recipient bone marrow, and some of these GvH clones were observed earlier in ileal mucosa or blood, consistent with an intestinal mucosal origin. High GvH to HvG T cell clonal ratios were observed in the allografts of patients with donor T cell macrochimerism.

This sample's time point label indicates: cells obtained before transplantation from donor or recipient. CD3+CD4+ and CD3+CD8+ populations were FACS-sorted from unstimulated pre-transplant donor and recipient cells taken from spleen or lymph nodes. Libraries came from the immunoSEQ multiplex PCR assay. For most patients, genomic DNA was isolated with the Qiagen DNeasy Blood and Tissue Kit and shipped frozen to Adaptive Biotechnologies for TCR sequencing. Adaptive Biotechnologies carried out high-throughput TCR-beta CDR3 sequencing of genomic DNA for most patients. On the study's bioinformatics: Adaptive's ImmunoSEQ software supplied the TCR sequencing data for 15 to 20 patients, while MiXCR and VDJtools were used to process a few other patients. To correct CD4 versus CD8 sorting errors, sequences present in both subsets at a frequency ratio below 5:1 were removed. CDR3 nucleotide sequences shared between donor and recipient were removed because the origin of such sequences could not be assigned. To count as alloreactive, a clone needed at least 2-fold expansion over unstimulated cells and a minimum CFSE-low frequency of 0.002% (template counts) or 0.001% (read counts). A clone was considered mappable if detected in the sequenced pre-transplant spleen, lymph node, or MLR CFSE-low populations of the donor or recipient. The cumulative frequency of alloreactive clones was calculated as a percentage of all sequences, weighted by copy number. Sourced from immuneACCESS, this table was stored by TCRdb with only in-frame sequences that have V and J called. A share of the clones is absent; for the studies checked, an unresolved V gene accounts for under half, and the remainder has no known explanation. V, J and clone size reflect that table, while D and trimming were determined from the DNA. This sample gives tens of thousands of clones in total; approximately 84% of them show up just once. Of the sample, 0.45% to 0.55% falls within the top ten clones.

V lost 3 bases and J lost 3 bases; the stretch between them is 3 bases long. CDR1 and CDR2 were assigned from the germline V gene (reference sequence) as DFQATT and SNEGSKA. The CDR3 goes from the cysteine to the phenylalanine over 11 residues. Just the 33-base CDR3 DNA is kept, in frame starting at base 1. The chain employs TRBV20-1 and TRBJ2-1; there is no confident call for the D gene. Sample: unstimulated CD4+ T cells sorted from spleen or lymph node cells, taken before transplant. This receptor was obtained from a human donor who was the organ donor for an intestinal transplant. The CDR3 sequence is CSARVYNEQFF. Here is the DNA: TGCAGTGCTAGGGTCTACAATGAGCAGTTCTTC.